This T cell receptor (beta chain) was documented in a study of early T cells in non-severe SARS-CoV-2 infection. At the level of the study: Sequenced bulk RNA came from whole blood that was unsorted, and chains were unpaired. Broader study findings: CD4 and private specificities were missed by VDJdb matching, which favored anti-spike CD8 responses.

Individual cDNA molecules were tagged with unique molecular identifiers. Each CDR3 protein gets one entry after TCRdb re-called the 5' RACE reads with MiXCR. The sample lists 60,000 to 70,000 distinct CDR3 sequences, roughly 10% seen once, with 3.2% in the top ten. CDR1 and CDR2 (germline): SGHAT, FQNNGV. Deletions cut 8 bases from V and 0 bases from J, with 8 bases between. The CDR3 spans 14 residues. This clonotype turned up a few times. What it binds is unknown. This TCR came from an adult who was a healthcare worker with PCR-confirmed SARS-CoV-2 infection or an uninfected control (not recorded which). Material: whole blood. J is TRBJ2-6 and V is TRBV11-2; a weak D match, TRBD1 (5 bases). CDR3 nucleotides: TGTGCCAGCGGGGCGAACTCTGGGGCCAACGTCCTGACTTTC. Protein sequence: CASGANSGANVLTF. Full variable domain (outside the CDR3, taken from reference TRBV11-2 and TRBJ2-6): EAGVAQSPRYKIIEKRQSVAFWCNPISGHATLYWYQQILGQGPKLLIQFQNNGVVDDSQLPKDRFSAERLKGVDSTLKIQPAKLEDSAVYLCASGANSGANVLTFGAGSRLTVL.